A single TCR beta chain is shown here with its context. The sample belongs to a study of shared clonotypes between healthy human individuals. Under the authors' procedure: In the immunoSEQ data, sequences were junction-only and lacked quality scores, so filtering differed. Repertoires were generated with immunoSEQ multiplex PCR, while TCRdb's copy carries only in-frame clones and drops some. Clone size and the V and J calls come from that table; the DNA yielded D and trimming. The sample includes over a million clones, about 75% of them seen just once. The receptor was isolated from a man younger than 35 in good health. The material sequenced was memory CD4+ T cells sorted from blood. Described subset: CD45RA-negative fraction.

CDR3 nucleotide sequence: TGTGCCAGCAGCTTAGATCAGGGGGATGAAAAACTGTTTTTT. Translating it yields CASSLDQGDEKLFF. This chain connects TRBV7-9 to TRBJ1-4, with 7 positions matching TRBD1. CDR3 size: 14 residues. Germline trimming cut 1 base from V and 6 bases from J; bases unmatched to any gene: 2. Germline CDR1 SEHNR, CDR2 FQNEAQ (reference sequence).